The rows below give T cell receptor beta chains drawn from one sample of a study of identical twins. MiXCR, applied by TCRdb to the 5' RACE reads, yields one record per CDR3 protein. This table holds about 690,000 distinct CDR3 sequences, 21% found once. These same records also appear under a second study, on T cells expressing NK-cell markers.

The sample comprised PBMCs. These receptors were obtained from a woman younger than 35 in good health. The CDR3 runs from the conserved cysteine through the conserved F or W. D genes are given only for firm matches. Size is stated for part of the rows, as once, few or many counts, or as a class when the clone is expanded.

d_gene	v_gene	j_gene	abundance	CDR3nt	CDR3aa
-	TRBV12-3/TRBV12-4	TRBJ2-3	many	TGTGCCAGCAGTGGGGGGACGGAACCCACAGATACGCAGTATTTT	CASSGGTEPTDTQYF
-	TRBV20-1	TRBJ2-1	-	TGCAGTGCTAGAGATCAGGAGGGGCCTTCGTGGAATGAGCAGTTCTTC	CSARDQEGPSWNEQFF
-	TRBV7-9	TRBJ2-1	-	TGTGCCAGCAGCTTAAACTTCCCCGGCCACAATGAGCAGTTCTTC	CASSLNFPGHNEQFF
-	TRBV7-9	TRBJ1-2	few	TGTGCCAGCAGCTTAGATGTCAACTATGGGGAGAACTATGGCTACACCTTC	CASSLDVNYGENYGYTF
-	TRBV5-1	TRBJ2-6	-	TGCGCCAGCAGCTTGGCCGATAGGACTGGGGCCAACGTCCTGACTTTC	CASSLADRTGANVLTF
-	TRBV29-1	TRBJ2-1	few	TGCAGCGTCTCCGGGACGGGGAGCTCCTACAATGAGCAGTTCTTC	CSVSGTGSSYNEQFF
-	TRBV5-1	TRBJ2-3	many	TGCGCCAGCAGCTTGGGGGGCGGTAGCACAGATACGCAGTATTTT	CASSLGGGSTDTQYF
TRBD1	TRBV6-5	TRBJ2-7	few	TGTGCCACCAGACAGGGGAACGAGCAGTACTTC	CATRQGNEQYF
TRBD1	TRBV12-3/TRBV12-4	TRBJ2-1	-	TGTGCCAGCGGTAAACAGGGGACAAAAAGGGAGCAGTTCTTC	CASGKQGTKREQFF
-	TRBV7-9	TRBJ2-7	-	TGTGCCAGCGGAGAGGCTTTTCCCTACGAGCAGTACTTC	CASGEAFPYEQYF
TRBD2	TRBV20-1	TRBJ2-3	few	TGCAGTGCTAGAGGACTAGCGGGAATCCCAGATACGCAGTATTTT	CSARGLAGIPDTQYF
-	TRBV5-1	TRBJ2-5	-	TGCGCCAGCAGCTTCGGGGCTCAAATACAAGAGACCCAGTACTTC	CASSFGAQIQETQYF
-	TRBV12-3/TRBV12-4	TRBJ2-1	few	TGTGCCAGCAGTTGGGTGCGGGGTGAGCAGTTCTTC	CASSWVRGEQFF
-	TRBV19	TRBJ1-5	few	TGTGCCAGTAGTATTGAACAGATCAATCAGCCCCAGCATTTT	CASSIEQINQPQHF
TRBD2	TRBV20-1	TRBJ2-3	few	TGCAGTGCTAGTAGGACTAGCGGGAGAGATCAGTATTTT	CSASRTSGRDQYF
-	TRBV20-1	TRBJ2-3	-	TGCAGTGCTAGAGCCCTCCGTCCCACAGATACGCAGTATTTT	CSARALRPTDTQYF
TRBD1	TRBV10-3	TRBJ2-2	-	TGTGCCATCAGTGAGCCGGGACAGACGAACACCGGGGAGCTGTTTTTT	CAISEPGQTNTGELFF
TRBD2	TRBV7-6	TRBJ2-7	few	TGTGCCAGCAGCTTTGAGCGGGGTGCCTACGAGCAGTACTTC	CASSFERGAYEQYF
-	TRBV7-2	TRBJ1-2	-	TGTGCCAGCAGCTTAGGAGTCAGGTGGATCTATGGCTACACCTTC	CASSLGVRWIYGYTF
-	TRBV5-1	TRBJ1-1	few	TGCGCCAGCAGAGAATTCGGGGCTGATATTCAAGCTTTCTTT	CASREFGADIQAFF
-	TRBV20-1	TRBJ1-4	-	TGCAGTGCGGGGGCGACTAATGAAAAACTGTTTTTT	CSAGATNEKLFF
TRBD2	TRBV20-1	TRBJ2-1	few	TGCAGTGCTCGAAGACCGGCGGGGGGGCATCTTGGGCAGTTCTTC	CSARRPAGGHLGQFF
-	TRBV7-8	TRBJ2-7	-	TGTGCCAGCAGCCAGAGGGGGGGACGGGGAGTTTTTCTTTCCTCCTACGAGCAGTACTTC	CASSQRGGRGVFLSSYEQYF
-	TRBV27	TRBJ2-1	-	TGTGCCAGCAGATCCCCCCCCCAACTAGCTAGGCGGGGAATCTACAATGAGCAGTTCTTC	CASRSPPQLARRGIYNEQFF
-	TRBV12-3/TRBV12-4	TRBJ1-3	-	TGTGCCAGCAGTTTAACCCGGGCCTCTGGAAACACCATATATTTT	CASSLTRASGNTIYF
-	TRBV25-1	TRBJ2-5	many	TGTGCCACCGGGGTTGGGACCCAGTACTTC	CATGVGTQYF
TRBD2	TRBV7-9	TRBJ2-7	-	TGTGCCAGCACCACCGGGACTAGCGGGGGGCCCAGGGGCGAGCAGTACTTC	CASTTGTSGGPRGEQYF
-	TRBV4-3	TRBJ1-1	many	TGCGCCAGCAGCCAAAAGGTCCTAATCCCCACTGAAGCTTTCTTT	CASSQKVLIPTEAFF
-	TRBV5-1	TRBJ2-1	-	TGCGCCAGCAGCGAACAGGGTTTGTCCTACAATGAGCAGTTCTTC	CASSEQGLSYNEQFF
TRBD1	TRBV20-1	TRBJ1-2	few	TGCAGTGCTAGAGATCACAGGGGGGCGGGCTACACCTTC	CSARDHRGAGYTF
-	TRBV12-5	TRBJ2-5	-	TGTGCTAGTGGTTTGGTGGCAGGACTTGTCCGGTTC	CASGLVAGLVRF
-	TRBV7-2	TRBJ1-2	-	TGTGCCAGCAGCTTTCTGGCCAGGGGTAACTATGGCTACACCTTC	CASSFLARGNYGYTF
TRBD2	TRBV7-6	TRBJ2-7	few	TGTGCCAGCAGCTTAGGTACTAGCGGTGACATCTCCTACGAGCAGTACTTC	CASSLGTSGDISYEQYF
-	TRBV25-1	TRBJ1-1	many	TGTGCCAGCAGTGGCAACGGTGACATGAACACTGAAGCTTTCTTT	CASSGNGDMNTEAFF
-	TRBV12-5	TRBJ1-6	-	TGTGCTAGTGGTCCCGGGCCTAATTCACCCCTCCACTTT	CASGPGPNSPLHF
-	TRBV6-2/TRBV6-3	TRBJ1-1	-	TGTGCCAGCAGTTGGACAGCTTACACTGAAGCTTTCTTT	CASSWTAYTEAFF
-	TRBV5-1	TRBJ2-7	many	TGCGCCAGCACCCCGGGATGGGGCGCACAATCCTACGAGCAGTACTTC	CASTPGWGAQSYEQYF
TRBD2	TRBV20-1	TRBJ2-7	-	TGCAGTGCAACCGGGACTTGCGGGAGGGCGGGCTACGAGCAGTACTTC	CSATGTCGRAGYEQYF
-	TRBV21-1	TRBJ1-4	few	TGTGCCAGCAGCCCGCGGACAGTCCGGAGTGAAAAACTGTTTTTT	CASSPRTVRSEKLFF
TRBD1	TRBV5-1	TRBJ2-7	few	TGCGCCAGCAGCTTCCTACAGGGGGCGGGATACGAGCAGTACTTC	CASSFLQGAGYEQYF
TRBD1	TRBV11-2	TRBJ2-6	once	TGTGCCAGCAGCCCTAAAGGGGGCCCGAATAGTGGGGCCAACGTCCTGACTTTC	CASSPKGGPNSGANVLTF
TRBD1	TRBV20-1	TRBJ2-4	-	TGCAGTGCCACGGACAGGGGGATAGCCAAAAACATTCAGTACTTC	CSATDRGIAKNIQYF
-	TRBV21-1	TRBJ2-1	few	TGTGCCAGCACCCGGACTAGCGGGAGGGCCGAATACAATGAGCAGTTCTTC	CASTRTSGRAEYNEQFF
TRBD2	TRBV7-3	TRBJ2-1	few	TGTGCCAGCAGCTTATGGGGGGGAAAGTACGATGAGCAGTTCTTC	CASSLWGGKYDEQFF
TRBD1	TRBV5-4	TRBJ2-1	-	TGTGCCAGCAGCTTGGGAGGGACAGGAGGTATCCATGAGCAGTTCTTC	CASSLGGTGGIHEQFF
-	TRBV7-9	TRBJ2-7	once	TGTGCCAGCAGCTTAGACATGTCGGCGATCGGGCAGTACTTC	CASSLDMSAIGQYF
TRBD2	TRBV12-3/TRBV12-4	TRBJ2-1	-	TGTGCCAGCAGTAAGACTAGCGACGACAATGAGCAGTTCTTC	CASSKTSDDNEQFF
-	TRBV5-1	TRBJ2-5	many	TGCGCCAGCAGCTTGGGCCCGTTCGGAGAGACCCAGTACTTC	CASSLGPFGETQYF
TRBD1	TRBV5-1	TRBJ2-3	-	TGCGCCAGCAGCTTACAGGGGGCTGCGGATACGCAGTATTTT	CASSLQGAADTQYF
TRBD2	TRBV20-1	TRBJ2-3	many	TGCAGTGCCAAGGCCAGCGGGAGTTGGAATACGCAGTATTTT	CSAKASGSWNTQYF
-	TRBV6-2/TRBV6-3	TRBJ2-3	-	TGTGCCAGCAGTTACGGCCCTCAGCGGATCTCAGATACGCAGTATTTT	CASSYGPQRISDTQYF
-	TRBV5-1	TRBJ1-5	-	TGCGCCAGCAGTGAGACAGACATCAATCAGCCCCAGCATTTT	CASSETDINQPQHF
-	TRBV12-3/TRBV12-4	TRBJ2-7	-	TGTGCCAGCACACTCCTTTGGGACGAGCAGTACTTC	CASTLLWDEQYF
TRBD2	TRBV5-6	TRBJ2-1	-	TGTGCCAGCAGCCCAGAGACTAGCGGGAGAAATGAGCAGTTCTTC	CASSPETSGRNEQFF